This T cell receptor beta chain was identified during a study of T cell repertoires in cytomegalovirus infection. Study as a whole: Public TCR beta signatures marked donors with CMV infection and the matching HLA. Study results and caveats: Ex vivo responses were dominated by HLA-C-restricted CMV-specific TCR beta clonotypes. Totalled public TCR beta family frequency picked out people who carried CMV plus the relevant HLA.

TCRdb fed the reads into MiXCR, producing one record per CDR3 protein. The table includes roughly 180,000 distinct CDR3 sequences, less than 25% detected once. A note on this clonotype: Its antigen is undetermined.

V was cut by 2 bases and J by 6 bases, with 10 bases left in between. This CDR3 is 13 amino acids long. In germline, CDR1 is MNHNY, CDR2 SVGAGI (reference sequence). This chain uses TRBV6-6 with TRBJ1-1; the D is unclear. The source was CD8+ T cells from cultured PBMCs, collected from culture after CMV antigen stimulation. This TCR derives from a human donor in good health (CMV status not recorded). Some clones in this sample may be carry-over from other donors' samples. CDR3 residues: CASSYNRGAEAFF. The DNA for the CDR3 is TGTGCCAGCAGTTACAACCGAGGCGCTGAAGCTTTCTTT.